This T cell receptor beta chain derives from a study of T cell repertoires in cytomegalovirus infection (dated by TCRdb to the late 2010s). Regarding the study in general: The peptide stimulations were aimed at well-studied HLA-B-restricted epitopes as well as recently identified HLA-C-restricted CMV epitopes, whose presentation resists viral immunomodulation. The HLA type of each donor mattered for the analysis, because public TCR beta signatures pointed to carriage of CMV infection along with the matching HLA type. The paper's findings and limits, for the study overall: In both this cohort and an independent cohort of 350 to 400 donors, the cumulative frequency of public TCR beta family members distinguished carriers of CMV infection plus the relevant HLA type. The ex vivo response was dominated by HLA-C-restricted CMV-specific TCR beta clonotypes, and the single most frequent clonotype in two of eight donors was supplied by these HLA-C-restricted clonotypes.

Read against the paper, the sample's treatment or condition label means: in vitro stimulation with specific CMV peptide epitopes to enrich CMV-specific T cells. The data were produced on an Illumina HiSeq 1500. In TCRdb, the public reads were trimmed at Q25 with fastp and aligned with MiXCR, with productive beta chains retained. Entries that share a CDR3 protein sequence are merged under the most common genes and DNA. Recorded for this sample are about 500,000 distinct CDR3 sequences; 30% to 40% of them occurred a single time. Jointly, the top ten make up roughly a sixth of the sample. Concerning this clonotype itself: Its antigen remains undetermined. Per-nucleotide qualities are absent, and no much larger clonotype sits a single base away.

V is cut by 0 bases and J by 0 bases, and the space between the germline ends is 7 bases. Per the germline V gene, SGHTA is the CDR1 and FQGNSA is the CDR2. Measured from the cysteine to the phenylalanine, the CDR3 is 15 residues long. Of all the DNA, just the CDR3 is kept, 45 bases in frame from base 1. This TCR was sampled from a human donor in good health (CMV status not recorded). Some clones in this sample may be carry-over from other donors' samples. This receptor chain uses TRBV7-2 and TRBJ2-3; a tentative D call is TRBD2 (5 bases match). The material sequenced was cultured PBMCs, taken from culture after CMV antigen stimulation. The DNA sequence follows: TGTGCCAGCAGCTTAGCGCGGGTTAGCACAGATACGCAGTATTTT. The translation is CASSLARVSTDTQYF.